Following are 6 T cell receptor beta chains from one sample sequenced in a study of tumor and adjacent non-tumor tissue in lung cancer. RNA was extracted from bulk tissue without any cell sorting. Three rounds of nested PCR, following a modified ARM-PCR protocol, produced the TCRbeta library. Each CDR3 protein is one row after TCRdb ran MiXCR on the multiplex PCR reads. Of 220,000 or so distinct CDR3 sequences in the sample, 70% to 75% were seen once. Sequenced input: lung tumor tissue. The receptors originated from a man aged 55 to 70 with non-small cell lung cancer.

The chain recombines TRBV11-1 with TRBJ1-4, with D possibly being TRBD1 (6 bases). Trimming pared 6 bases from V and 8 bases from J, leaving 16 bases between. Germline V gene data show CDR1 as SGHAT and CDR2 as FQDESV (reference sequence). The CDR3 has 14 amino acids. The CDR3 DNA is TGTGCCAGCAGATGGGGACAACGCGGAGAAAAACTGTTTTTT. Protein sequence: CASRWGQRGEKLFF.

This chain links TRBV4-1 with TRBJ1-5; 10 nucleotides align to TRBD1. V trimming: 0 bases; J trimming: 14 bases; junction bases outside the gene matches: 19. Germline V gives CDR1 MGHRA, CDR2 YSYEKL. The CDR3 covers 18 residues. Written as DNA, the CDR3 is TGCGCCAGCAGCCAAGAGGGGGGACAGGGGACCCGTTCCTATCCCGAGCATTTT. Its translation is CASSQEGGQGTRSYPEHF.

To note about this clonotype: A much larger clone lies a single base off, so this may be a read error. The V and J genes are TRBV6-5 and TRBJ1-4; 8 bases match TRBD1. The CDR3 is 13 amino acids. The V gene's germline CDR1 is MNHEY and CDR2 SVGAGI. The CDR3 here is CTSRQGAKEKLFF. In DNA, the CDR3 is TGTACCAGCCGCCAGGGGGCAAAGGAAAAACTGTTTTTT.

The gene calls are TRBV29-1 and TRBJ2-3, with no clear D. The CDR3 totals 13 residues. V was trimmed by 4 bases and J by 5 bases, leaving 13 bases between them. Germline CDR1 is SQVTM and CDR2 is ANQGSEA. The CDR3 DNA reads TGCAGCGTTGCCCAACGGGCCAGAGATACGCAGTATTTT. This translates into CSVAQRARDTQYF.

This clonotype was picked up many times. The chain joins TRBV11-2 to TRBJ1-1; weak D call: TRBD1 (6 bases). The CDR3 length is 14 residues. Germline V gene lookup returns CDR1 SGHAT and CDR2 FQNNGV. V was trimmed by 5 bases and J by 5 bases, leaving 15 bases between them. CDR3 in amino acids: CASSLSQGRTEAFF. As DNA, the CDR3 is TGTGCCAGCAGCCTATCTCAGGGGAGGACTGAAGCTTTCTTT.

Comments on this clonotype: At one boundary the junction diverges from the germline segment, which might be a read error. The J gene is TRBJ2-1, the V gene TRBV20-1; 10 bases map to TRBD2. The CDR3 is made up of 15 amino acids. Germline CDR1 reads DFQATT; CDR2 reads SNEGSKA (reference sequence). The CDR3 DNA follows: TGCAGTACTAGACTCGGGGGGACTAGCGCGGGTGAGCAGTTCTTC. Translated, it gives CSTRLGGTSAGEQFF.